This is a list of T cell receptor beta chains from one sample in a study of T cell responses to AZD1222 COVID-19 vaccine. The method was immunoSEQ multiplex PCR; TCRdb's version includes in-frame clones alone and lacks a portion of them. The table has 86,000 or so clones, around 84% seen once; the top ten hold more than 5%. The starting material was peripheral blood, obtained 28 days after the second AZD1222 dose. The source is an adult who received the AZD1222 COVID-19 vaccine. Each CDR3 is given with its conserved first and last residue. D genes are given only for firm matches.

j_call	v_call	d_call	cdr3_aa	cdr3_nt
TRBJ2-4	TRBV4-2	TRBD2	CASSQATPGLAGVEYIQYF	TGTGCCAGCAGCCAAGCGACTCCGGGACTAGCGGGGGTAGAATACATTCAGTACTTC
TRBJ1-1	TRBV19	.	CASGQGGTPGAFF	TGTGCCAGCGGCCAGGGAGGGACCCCTGGGGCTTTCTTT
TRBJ2-6	TRBV5-1	.	CASSPDPNSGANVLTF	TGCGCCAGCAGCCCCGACCCCAACTCTGGGGCCAACGTCCTGACTTTC
TRBJ1-2	TRBV15	.	CATSRVDYGYTF	TGTGCCACCAGCAGAGTGGACTATGGCTACACCTTC
TRBJ2-7	TRBV7-9	TRBD2	CAGEREGSYEQYF	TGTGCCGGAGAGCGGGAGGGATCCTACGAGCAGTACTTC
TRBJ2-1	TRBV7-8	TRBD1	CASTHLRDRAHNEQFF	TGTGCCAGCACCCACCTCCGGGACAGGGCCCACAATGAGCAGTTCTTC
TRBJ1-2	TRBV30	TRBD1	CAWSKRDRVEGYTF	TGTGCCTGGTCAAAGCGGGACAGGGTAGAAGGCTACACCTTC
TRBJ1-5	TRBV19	.	CASSSSPNQPQHF	TGTGCCAGTAGTTCATCCCCAAATCAGCCCCAGCATTTT
TRBJ1-5	TRBV12-3/TRBV12-4	.	CASTSSNQPQHF	TGTGCCAGCACTAGTAGCAATCAGCCCCAGCATTTT
TRBJ1-1	TRBV29-1	.	CSVVRDGLNTEAFF	TGCAGCGTTGTAAGGGACGGATTGAACACTGAAGCTTTCTTT
TRBJ1-3	TRBV2	TRBD1	CASSLGTGTSGNTIYF	TGTGCCAGCAGTCTAGGGACAGGCACTTCTGGAAACACCATATATTTT
TRBJ2-5	TRBV11-2	TRBD2	CASSLGLAGVAETQYF	TGTGCCAGCAGCTTAGGTCTAGCGGGAGTGGCCGAGACCCAGTACTTC